This TCR beta chain originates from a study of blood T cell repertoires in COVID-19. For the study at large: Some COVID-19 samples were acute and others convalescent; all came from the United States, Italy and Spain. The analysed material was cDNA or gDNA that came from T cells, B-cell-depleted T cells, or PBMCs.

Authors' data handling: For nucleated cells, counts were estimated from reference gene primer amplification. The data were produced by immunoSEQ multiplex PCR, yet TCRdb's version contains in-frame clones alone and is incomplete. V and J calls and clone size come straight from that table; D and trimming were deduced from the DNA. The data contain more than 55,000 clones, 80% to 90% of them seen just once; the ten biggest clones take up about 7.2%. V lost 1 base, J lost 5 bases, and 15 bases lay in between. CDR1 MNHNS and CDR2 SASEGT come from the germline V gene. The CDR3 is 15 residues long. This sequence originates from a man aged 60 to 69 with active or convalescent COVID-19. Material for sequencing was peripheral blood. V usage is TRBV6-1 and J usage is TRBJ2-7; D uncertain. CDR3 nucleotide sequence: TGTGCCAGCAGTGAAGGCGGAGCCTTAGCCCACGAGCAGTACTTC. Its protein product is CASSEGGALAHEQYF.